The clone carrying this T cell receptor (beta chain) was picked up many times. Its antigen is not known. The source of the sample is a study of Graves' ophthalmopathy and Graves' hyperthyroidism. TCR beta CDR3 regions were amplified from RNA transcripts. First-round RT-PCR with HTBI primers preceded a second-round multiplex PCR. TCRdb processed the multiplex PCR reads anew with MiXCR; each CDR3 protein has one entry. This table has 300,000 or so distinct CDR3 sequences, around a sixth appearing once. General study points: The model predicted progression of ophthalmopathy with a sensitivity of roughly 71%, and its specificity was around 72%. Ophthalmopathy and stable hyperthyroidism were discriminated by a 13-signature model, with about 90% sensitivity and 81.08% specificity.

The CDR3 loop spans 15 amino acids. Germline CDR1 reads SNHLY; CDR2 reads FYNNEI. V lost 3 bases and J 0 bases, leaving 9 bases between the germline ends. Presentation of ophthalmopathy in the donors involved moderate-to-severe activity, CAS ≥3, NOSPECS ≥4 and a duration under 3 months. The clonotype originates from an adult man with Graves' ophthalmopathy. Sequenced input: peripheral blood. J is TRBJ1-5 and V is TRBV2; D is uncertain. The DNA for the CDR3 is TGTGCCAGCAGTGATCCGGTGAATAGCAATCAGCCCCAGCATTTT. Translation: CASSDPVNSNQPQHF.